The 21 T cell receptor beta chains given below trace back to one sample, sequenced in a study of T-cell memory formation after mild COVID-19. TCRdb re-called the 5' RACE reads with MiXCR, one entry per CDR3 protein. The table records some 50,000 distinct CDR3 sequences, less than 15% of them present only once. Source material: PBMCs or a T cell subset sorted from them (not recorded which). The receptors originated from a man younger than 35 who had mild COVID-19 (a few samples of this study predate the infection). Cell type and time point are not known.

This chain joins TRBV20-1 and TRBJ2-3, with 9 positions matching TRBD2. Germline-derived CDR1 and CDR2 are DFQATT and SNEGSKA (reference sequence). J was trimmed by 7 bases and V by 2 bases; bases with no gene match: 7. The CDR3 runs to 14 residues. Written as DNA, the CDR3 is TGCAGTGCTAGAATGCGGGGGGGAGTATATACGCAGTATTTT. Translated, it gives CSARMRGGVYTQYF.

This clonotype was counted at least ten times. As DNA, the CDR3 is TGTGCCAGCAGTTTACCGACGGCTTTGCGGGGCCTTACAGATACGCAGTATTTT. This translates into CASSLPTALRGLTDTQYF. This rearrangement joins TRBV12-3 or TRBV12-4 to TRBJ2-3, with a possible D match to TRBD2 (6 bases). The CDR3 is 18 residues long. With 2 bases removed from V and 3 bases from J, the gap between germline ends came to 21 bases.

This clonotype came up many times. The rearrangement uses TRBV3-1 and TRBJ2-4; TRBD1 is a possible D gene (6 bases). Trimming cost V 4 bases and J 0 bases, with 10 bases left between them. The CDR3 is 15 residues long. Looked up from germline, CDR1 is LGHDT and CDR2 is YNNKEL (reference sequence). The CDR3 sequence: CASSLGTLAKNIQYF. The CDR3 nucleotides are TGTGCCAGCAGCCTCGGGACATTAGCCAAAAACATTCAGTACTTC.

This clonotype appeared a few times. The chain employs TRBV9 and TRBJ2-3, with TRBD2 identical over 12 bases. Trimming at V came to 3 bases and at J to 5 bases, leaving 7 bases not matched to a gene. The CDR3 is 16 amino acids. Germline CDR1 reads SGDLS; CDR2 reads YYNGEE. CDR3 loop: CASSGTGTSGLDTQYF. The CDR3 region has the DNA TGTGCCAGCAGCGGTACCGGGACTAGCGGGCTAGATACGCAGTATTTT.

This clonotype was seen a handful of times. The chain combines TRBV7-2 with TRBJ1-4; 7 nucleotides match TRBD1. The ends lost 8 bases at V and 8 bases at J; junction bases unmatched: 14. Germline V gene data show CDR1 as SGHTA and CDR2 as FQGNSA. This CDR3 comprises 15 residues. CDR3 in DNA: TGTGCCAGCCGATTCGTCGCAGGGGGAATCGAAAAACTGTTTTTT. Protein sequence: CASRFVAGGIEKLFF. The full variable domain, its missing parts supplied by reference TRBV7-2 and TRBJ1-4, is GAGVSQSPSNKVTEKGKDVELRCDPISGHTALYWYRQSLGQGLEFLIYFQGNSAPDKSGLPSDRFSAERTGGSVSTLTIQRTQQEDSAVYLCASRFVAGGIEKLFFGSGTQLSVL.

This clonotype was counted only a few times. The chain employs TRBV20-1 and TRBJ1-2; TRBD1 matches at 8 bases. The CDR3 is 13 residues long. With V trimmed by 6 bases and J by 4 bases, 7 bases remained unmatched. Germline CDR1 DFQATT, CDR2 SNEGSKA (reference sequence). For the CDR3, the DNA is TGCAGTGCGGCCGCCGGGACAGGCTATGGCTACACCTTC. Its protein is CSAAAGTGYGYTF.

This clonotype was counted only a few times. The chain links TRBV20-1 to TRBJ1-5, with TRBD1 matching over 9 bases. Germline CDR1 is DFQATT and CDR2 is SNEGSKA (reference sequence). V shed 6 bases and J 11 bases; nucleotides not matched to a gene: 14. There are 14 residues in the CDR3. CDR3 region: CSAASGQGIRSQHF. The CDR3 region has the DNA TGCAGTGCCGCCTCGGGACAGGGAATACGGTCCCAGCATTTT.

The chain joins TRBV6-2 or TRBV6-3 to TRBJ1-6, with D uncertain. This CDR3 contains 12 residues. Trimming cost V 8 bases and J 8 bases, with 10 bases left between them. Per the germline V gene, CDR1 is MNHEY and CDR2 is SVGEGT. In nucleotides, the CDR3 is TGTGCCAGCGCTACCCTTTATTCACCCCTCCACTTT. Protein product: CASATLYSPLHF.

The CDR3 protein is CSARGGVQETQYF. The CDR3 DNA reads as TGCAGTGCTAGGGGTGGGGTACAAGAGACCCAGTACTTC. This chain connects TRBV20-1 to TRBJ2-5; D not resolved. With 3 bases removed from V and 2 bases from J, the gap between germline ends came to 10 bases. Per the germline V gene, CDR1 is DFQATT and CDR2 is SNEGSKA (reference sequence). CDR3 size: 13 residues.

The V gene is TRBV2, the J gene TRBJ2-1; no clear D. The CDR3 loop spans 10 amino acids. Trimming left V 5 bases short and J 5 bases short, with 1 base between. Germline CDR1 SNHLY, CDR2 FYNNEI. Written as DNA, the CDR3 is TGTGCCAGCAGTAACAATGAGCAGTTCTTC. Its protein is CASSNNEQFF.

The genes are TRBV12-3 or TRBV12-4 and TRBJ1-1; weak D call: TRBD1 (5 bases). The V gene lost 5 bases and the J gene lost 1 base, with 11 bases spanning the gap. The CDR3 sequence is 14 residues long. The DNA of the CDR3 is TGTGCCAGCAGTATCAGGGTGAGGAACACTGAAGCTTTCTTT. This codes for CASSIRVRNTEAFF.

This clonotype has just a few counts. The chain employs TRBV20-1 and TRBJ2-5, with D unresolved. CDR1 and CDR2 from the germline V gene are DFQATT and SNEGSKA (reference sequence). Trimming removed 1 base at V and 7 bases at J, with 16 bases between. The CDR3 contains 14 residues. The CDR3 nucleotides are TGCAGTGCTAGAGGGGCACTCACCGATTCGACCCAGTACTTC. Protein: CSARGALTDSTQYF.

The chain employs TRBV29-1 and TRBJ1-1; D is perhaps TRBD1 (6 bases). The V gene's germline CDR1 is SQVTM and CDR2 ANQGSEA. V gave up 4 bases and J gave up 5 bases, with 17 bases separating them. This CDR3 region has 14 residues. The CDR3: CSVVGTLGTTEAFF. CDR3 coding DNA: TGCAGCGTTGTCGGCACCCTGGGGACAACTGAAGCTTTCTTT.

This clonotype was detected many times. V gene TRBV5-1 combines with J gene TRBJ2-3, with 7 bases matching TRBD1. This CDR3 has 15 residues. Losses at the gene ends were 1 base for V and 2 bases for J; bases not matched to a gene: 4. CDR1 SGHRS and CDR2 YFSETQ come from the germline V gene. CDR3 sequence: CASSLKDRATDTQYF. The CDR3 coding sequence is TGCGCCAGCAGCTTGAAAGACAGGGCCACAGATACGCAGTATTTT.

The rearrangement joins TRBV5-1 to TRBJ1-6, with no clear D. Germline CDR1 is SGHRS and CDR2 is YFSETQ. The V end was cut by 5 bases, the J end by 5 bases, with 8 bases between. CDR3 length: 13 amino acids. The DNA for the CDR3 is TGCGCCAGCAGGGGTCTCGATAATTCACCCCTCCACTTT. Translation gives CASRGLDNSPLHF.

This clonotype was recorded a few times. The chain uses TRBV4-1 and TRBJ2-1, with TRBD2 as a possible D gene (6 bases). The germline V and J ends were trimmed by 3 bases and 0 bases, with 12 bases remaining between them. The CDR3 is 16 amino acids. Germline V gene sequence: CDR1 MGHRA, CDR2 YSYEKL. DNA for the CDR3: TGCGCCAGCAGCCAGAGGGACTCGAGCTCCTACAATGAGCAGTTCTTC. This encodes CASSQRDSSSYNEQFF.

This CDR3 reads CASSLGTASGYEQYF. CDR3 DNA sequence: TGTGCCAGCAGCTTAGGGACGGCGTCGGGGTACGAGCAGTACTTC. The chain links TRBV7-2 to TRBJ2-7, with D maybe TRBD2 (5 bases). Trimming left V 1 base short and J 4 bases short, with 14 bases between. There are 15 residues in the CDR3. Germline V gives CDR1 SGHTA, CDR2 FQGNSA.

This clonotype was seen at least ten times. V and J are TRBV7-6 and TRBJ2-5; 8 bases are a match to TRBD1. Germline lookup yields CDR1 SGHVS and CDR2 FNYEAQ. The CDR3 has 15 residues. V lost 6 bases to trimming and J lost 5 bases; unmatched junction nucleotides: 11. CDR3 in DNA: TGTGCCAGCAGTTTCAATCAGGGGGCCGGGGAGACCCAGTACTTC. Encoded protein: CASSFNQGAGETQYF.

This clonotype showed up just a few times. The chain employs TRBV15 and TRBJ2-7, with D perhaps matching TRBD1 (6 bases). The ends were cut back, 0 bases at V and 5 bases at J, with 14 bases in the middle. The CDR3 has 15 residues. In germline, CDR1 is LNHNV, CDR2 YYDKDF (reference sequence). CDR3 sequence (DNA): TGTGCCACCAGCAGAGATAAAACAGGGATTAACGAGCAGTACGTC. Its protein is CATSRDKTGINEQYV.

This clonotype came up a few times. This chain uses TRBV5-1 with TRBJ1-1; 10 bases agree with TRBD1. Losses at the gene ends were 3 bases for V and 6 bases for J; bases not matched to a gene: 14. The CDR3 has 17 residues. Germline CDR1 reads SGHRS; CDR2 reads YFSETQ. The CDR3 sequence is CASSSDRGARKRAEAFF. The CDR3 nucleotides are TGCGCCAGCAGCTCGGACAGGGGGGCGCGAAAAAGGGCTGAAGCTTTCTTT.

The chain uses TRBV4-3 and TRBJ2-3, with 11 bases that match TRBD1. CDR1 and CDR2 from the germline V gene are LGHNA and YSLEER. The J segment lost 6 bases and the V segment lost 8 bases, leaving 7 bases of the junction unmatched. CDR3 size: 14 residues. The CDR3 nucleotides read TGCGCCAGCGGTCAGCGGACAGGGGGCGATACGCAGTATTTT. This sequence encodes CASGQRTGGDTQYF.